A selection of T cell receptor beta chains follows, all from one sample in a study of beta chain features in type 1 diabetes. The protocol was immunoSEQ multiplex PCR, while the TCRdb copy is restricted to in-frame clones and leaves out a portion. Of a few hundred thousand clones listed, roughly 16% were seen once; the top ten hold about 0.085%. Sequencing was carried out using naive CD4+ T cells from blood. All receptors come from a man aged 25-45 years with type 1 diabetes. Both conserved end residues are trimmed from each CDR3. A D gene is named only where the DNA matches it firmly.

V: TRBV4-2; D: TRBD1; J: TRBJ2-7; CDR3: ASSQAGTASYEQY
V: TRBV9; D: -; J: TRBJ2-7; CDR3: ASSVEPSAMSSYEQY
V: TRBV29-1; D: -; J: TRBJ2-4; CDR3: SVWSQRGNIQY
V: TRBV7-2; D: TRBD2; J: TRBJ2-7; CDR3: ASSLAGGSGGEQY
V: TRBV20-1; D: -; J: TRBJ2-1; CDR3: SGSDYNEQF
V: TRBV5-4; D: -; J: TRBJ2-5; CDR3: ASSLAFRGAEETQY
V: TRBV7-9; D: -; J: TRBJ2-1; CDR3: ASTSGGDNEQF
V: TRBV29-1; D: -; J: TRBJ2-2; CDR3: SVARTNNGELF
V: TRBV4-1; D: TRBD1; J: TRBJ2-1; CDR3: ASSQVGRGQNEQF
V: TRBV28; D: -; J: TRBJ2-5; CDR3: ASSGTETQY
V: TRBV29-1; D: TRBD1; J: TRBJ1-4; CDR3: SVVRGDEKLF
V: TRBV6-1; D: TRBD1; J: TRBJ1-2; CDR3: ASITGDRASGYT
V: TRBV23-1; D: -; J: TRBJ2-6; CDR3: ASSPRGPD
V: TRBV5-1; D: -; J: TRBJ2-7; CDR3: ASSLEGYEQY
V: TRBV5-1; D: -; J: TRBJ2-7; CDR3: ASSLAEGWEQY
V: TRBV30; D: TRBD2; J: TRBJ2-7; CDR3: AWSVASGRDEQY
V: TRBV30; D: -; J: TRBJ2-3; CDR3: AWTEGLTDTQY
V: TRBV7-2; D: TRBD2; J: TRBJ2-7; CDR3: ASSHTGLAAYEQY
V: TRBV5-1; D: -; J: TRBJ2-1; CDR3: ASSLPEAAPNEQF
V: TRBV23-1; D: -; J: TRBJ2-5; CDR3: ASSQSGPMPGLEETQY
V: TRBV29-1; D: -; J: TRBJ2-5; CDR3: SVEDWGREETQY
V: TRBV28; D: TRBD1; J: TRBJ2-7; CDR3: ASAKGQGFYEQY
V: TRBV30; D: -; J: TRBJ2-1; CDR3: AWSVLSRGEQF
V: TRBV11-2; D: -; J: TRBJ1-4; CDR3: ASSFFGHEKLF
V: TRBV29-1; D: -; J: TRBJ2-5; CDR3: SALRGLVPGETQY
V: TRBV11-2; D: -; J: TRBJ1-1; CDR3: ASSLNTVNTEAF
V: TRBV29-1; D: TRBD1; J: TRBJ1-1; CDR3: SVEGTGNTEAF
V: TRBV18; D: -; J: TRBJ2-7; CDR3: ASSPPPGQEQY
V: TRBV11-2; D: -; J: TRBJ2-4; CDR3: ASSPGTLAKNIQY
V: TRBV9; D: -; J: TRBJ1-5; CDR3: ASSVVGGSGNQPQH
V: TRBV5-4; D: -; J: TRBJ2-1; CDR3: ASSLLDEQF
V: TRBV29-1; D: -; J: TRBJ2-3; CDR3: SVGGRGTDTQY
V: TRBV4-1; D: TRBD2; J: TRBJ2-2; CDR3: ASSQERLAGTLNTGELF
V: TRBV20-1; D: TRBD2; J: TRBJ2-7; CDR3: SVAGRDEQY
V: TRBV29-1; D: -; J: TRBJ2-5; CDR3: STGPQETQY
V: TRBV5-1; D: -; J: TRBJ2-5; CDR3: ASSSQGKQETQY
V: TRBV29-1; D: TRBD1; J: TRBJ2-3; CDR3: SVGQRSDTQY
V: TRBV9; D: TRBD1; J: TRBJ2-1; CDR3: ASSTGGNEQF
V: TRBV25-1; D: -; J: TRBJ2-2; CDR3: ASGSASAPNTGELF
V: TRBV4-1; D: -; J: TRBJ2-1; CDR3: ASSQGQGPANEQF
V: TRBV4-1; D: -; J: TRBJ2-3; CDR3: ASSRVTADTQY